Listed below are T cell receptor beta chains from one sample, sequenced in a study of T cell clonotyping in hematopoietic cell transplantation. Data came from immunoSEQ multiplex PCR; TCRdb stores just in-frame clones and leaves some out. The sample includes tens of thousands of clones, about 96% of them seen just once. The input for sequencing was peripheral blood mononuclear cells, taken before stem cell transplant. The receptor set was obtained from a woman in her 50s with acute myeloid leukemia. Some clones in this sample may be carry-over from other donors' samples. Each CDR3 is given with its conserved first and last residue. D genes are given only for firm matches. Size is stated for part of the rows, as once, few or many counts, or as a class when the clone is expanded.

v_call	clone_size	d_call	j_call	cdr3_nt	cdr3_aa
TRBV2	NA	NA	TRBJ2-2	TGTGCCAATAGAGGGGGGGAGATTGGGGAGCTGTTTTTT	CANRGGEIGELFF
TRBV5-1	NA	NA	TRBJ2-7	TGCGCCAGCAGCTTGGCCAGGGGGGCCTACGAGCAGTACTTC	CASSLARGAYEQYF
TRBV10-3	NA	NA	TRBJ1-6	TGTGCCATCAGGGGAGACACCAGCTCCTATAATTCACCCCTCCACTTT	CAIRGDTSSYNSPLHF
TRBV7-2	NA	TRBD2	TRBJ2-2	TGTGCCAGCAGCTCCCCTAGCGGGGGGGCGAGTATAGGGGAGCTGTTTTTT	CASSSPSGGASIGELFF
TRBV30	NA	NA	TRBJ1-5	TGTGCCTGGAGTCAGAGGGTCACCAACGTTCAGCCCCAGCATTTT	CAWSQRVTNVQPQHF
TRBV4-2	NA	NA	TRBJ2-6	TGTGCCAGCAGCCAAGAGGGGGGCCGCTCTGGGGCCAACGTCCTGACTTTC	CASSQEGGRSGANVLTF
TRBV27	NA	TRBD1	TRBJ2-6	TGTGCCAGCAGTTCCCTTGGACAGGCCAAATCTTCTGGGGCCAACGTCCTGACTTTC	CASSSLGQAKSSGANVLTF
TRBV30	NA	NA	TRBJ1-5	TGTGCCTGGAGTGCGGGGGGGGGTCAGCCCCAGCATTTT	CAWSAGGGQPQHF
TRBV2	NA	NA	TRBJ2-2	TGTGCCAGCAGTCGAGACACCGGGGAGCTGTTTTTT	CASSRDTGELFF
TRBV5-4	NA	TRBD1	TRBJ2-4	TGTGCCAGCAGCGGGACAGGATCCGGCGGCAAAAACATTCAGTACTTC	CASSGTGSGGKNIQYF
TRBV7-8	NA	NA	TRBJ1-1	TGTGCCAGCAGCTTAAGTTGGAGCACTGAAGCTTTCTTT	CASSLSWSTEAFF
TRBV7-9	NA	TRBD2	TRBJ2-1	TGTGCCACCCGGGGACTAGCGAATGAGCAGTTCTTC	CATRGLANEQFF
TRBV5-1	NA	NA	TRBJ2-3	TGCGCCAGCAGCCGCGTGAAAGGAGATACGCAGTATTTT	CASSRVKGDTQYF
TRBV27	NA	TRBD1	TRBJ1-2	TGTGCCAGCAGTTTCGGGACAGCGAGCTATGGCTACACCTTC	CASSFGTASYGYTF
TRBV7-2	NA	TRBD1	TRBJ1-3	TGTGCCAGCAGTCTTGACAGGGGTCGAGGAAACACCATATATTTT	CASSLDRGRGNTIYF
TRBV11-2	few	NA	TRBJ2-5	TGTGCCAGCAGCTTGTGGCGGCAAGAGACCCAGTACTTC	CASSLWRQETQYF
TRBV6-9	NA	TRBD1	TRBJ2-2	TGTGCCAGGGCCGCTCCAGGGGGCGCAGGCGGGGAGCTGTTTTTT	CARAAPGGAGGELFF
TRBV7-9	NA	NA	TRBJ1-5	TGTGCCAGCAGCTTAGGGGCACCCGAGAAGAATCAGCCCCAGCATTTT	CASSLGAPEKNQPQHF
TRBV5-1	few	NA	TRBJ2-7	TGCGCCAGCAGCGCCCCCGGGAACGAGCAGTACTTC	CASSAPGNEQYF
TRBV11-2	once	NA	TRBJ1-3	TGTGCCAGCAGCCCCGGGCCCTCTGGAAACACCATATATTTT	CASSPGPSGNTIYF
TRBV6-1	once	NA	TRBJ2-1	TGTGCCAGCAGTGGATGGGGGATGGTTGAGCAGTTCTTC	CASSGWGMVEQFF
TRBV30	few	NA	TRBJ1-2	TGTGCCTGGAGCGCCTACCCAGAAACTAACTATGGCTACACCTTC	CAWSAYPETNYGYTF
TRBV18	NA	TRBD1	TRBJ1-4	TGTGCCAGCTCACCGGGACAGGGGCGGAATGAAAAACTGTTTTTT	CASSPGQGRNEKLFF
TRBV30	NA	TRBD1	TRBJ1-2	TGTGCCTGGGAAAACAGGGGGCGACTCTATGGCTACACCTTC	CAWENRGRLYGYTF
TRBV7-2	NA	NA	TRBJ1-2	TGTGCCAGCAGCTTCGGGCGTGGGGGCGATAACTATGGCTACACCTTC	CASSFGRGGDNYGYTF
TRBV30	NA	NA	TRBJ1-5	TGTGCCTGGAGTGTACTTAGCAATCAGCCCCAGCATTTT	CAWSVLSNQPQHF
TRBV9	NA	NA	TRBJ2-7	TGTGCCAGCAGCCTTAGTGGCACAGCACCTTCCTACGAGCAGTACTTC	CASSLSGTAPSYEQYF
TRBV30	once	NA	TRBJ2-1	TGTGCCTGGAGTGTCGGCAGGTACAATGAGCAGTTCTTC	CAWSVGRYNEQFF
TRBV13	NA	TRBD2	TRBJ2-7	TGTGCCAGCAGCCCCGGGACTAGCGGGAGGGGCGAGCAGTACTTC	CASSPGTSGRGEQYF
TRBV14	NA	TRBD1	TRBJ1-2	TGTGCCAGCAGCCATCGACCGGGACAGGGGGCCTATGGCTACACCTTC	CASSHRPGQGAYGYTF
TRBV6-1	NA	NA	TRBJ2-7	TGTGCCAGCAGTGAAGGGCTAACCTACGAGCAGTACTTC	CASSEGLTYEQYF
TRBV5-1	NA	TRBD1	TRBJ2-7	TGCGCCAGCAGCTTACGGACAGGGTTGAACGAGCAGTACTTC	CASSLRTGLNEQYF
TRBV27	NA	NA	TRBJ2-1	TGTGCCAGCAGTTTATCCCGGGGTTCCTACAATGAGCAGTTCTTC	CASSLSRGSYNEQFF
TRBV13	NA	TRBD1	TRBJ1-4	TGTGCCAGCAGCGGGGGACAGGGGATGATAAATGAAAAACTGTTTTTT	CASSGGQGMINEKLFF
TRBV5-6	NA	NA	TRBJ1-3	TGTGCCAGCAGCTTGTACGGGGCGGGGAACACCATATATTTT	CASSLYGAGNTIYF
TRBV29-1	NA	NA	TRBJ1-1	TGCAGCGTCCACTATTCACCGGGCACTGAAGCTTTCTTT	CSVHYSPGTEAFF
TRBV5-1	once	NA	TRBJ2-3	TGCGCCAGCCGATTACCCGGGACAAGCACAGATACGCAGTATTTT	CASRLPGTSTDTQYF
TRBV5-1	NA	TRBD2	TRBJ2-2	TGCGCCAGCAGCTACATGGGGGGGTCGAACACCGGGGAGCTGTTTTTT	CASSYMGGSNTGELFF
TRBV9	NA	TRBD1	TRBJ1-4	TGTGCCAGCAGCCCCGGACAGGTTATCGATGAAAAACTGTTTTTT	CASSPGQVIDEKLFF
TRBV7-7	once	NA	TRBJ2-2	TGTGCTAGCAGCTTAACACCGAACACCGGGGAGCTGTTTTTT	CASSLTPNTGELFF
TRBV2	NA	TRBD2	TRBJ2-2	TGTGCCAGCAGTGGAAGTAGCGGGAGGTTGAACACCGGGGAGCTGTTTTTT	CASSGSSGRLNTGELFF
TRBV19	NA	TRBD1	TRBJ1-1	TGTGCCAGTAGTATACGGGGACAGGGGACGACTGAAGCTTTCTTT	CASSIRGQGTTEAFF
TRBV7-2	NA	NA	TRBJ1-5	TGTGCCAGCAGCTTAGTTGGAGCGGGTTATAGCAATCAGCCCCAGCATTTT	CASSLVGAGYSNQPQHF
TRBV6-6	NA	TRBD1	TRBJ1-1	TGTGCCAGCAGTACCCGGACAGGGACTGAAGCTTTCTTT	CASSTRTGTEAFF
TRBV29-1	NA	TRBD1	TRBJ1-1	TGCAGCGTTGTTGGGACAGAGAACACTGAAGCTTTCTTT	CSVVGTENTEAFF
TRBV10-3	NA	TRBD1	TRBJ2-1	TGTGCCATCAGTGGTGGGGACAGCTGGTACAATGAGCAGTTCTTC	CAISGGDSWYNEQFF
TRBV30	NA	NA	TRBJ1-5	TGTGCCTGGAGTGTACCTCAGGGGTTTGGCAATCAGCCCCAGCATTTT	CAWSVPQGFGNQPQHF
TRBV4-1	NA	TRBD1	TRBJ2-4	TGCGCCAGCAGCCAACCCGGACAGGGGAACATTCAGTACTTC	CASSQPGQGNIQYF
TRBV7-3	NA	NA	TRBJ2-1	TGTGCCAGCAGCGAGGGAAGCTCCTACAATGAGCAGTTCTTC	CASSEGSSYNEQFF
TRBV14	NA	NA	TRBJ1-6	TGTGCCAGCAGCCAAGATTTGGGCCTCTTCAATTCACCCCTCCACTTT	CASSQDLGLFNSPLHF
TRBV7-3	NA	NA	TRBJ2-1	TGTGCCAGCAGCCCTACCCCAGTCCACAATGAGCAGTTCTTC	CASSPTPVHNEQFF
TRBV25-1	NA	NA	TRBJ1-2	TGTGCCAGCAGTGGGCTCGTAGCAGGACAGTATGGCTACACCTTC	CASSGLVAGQYGYTF
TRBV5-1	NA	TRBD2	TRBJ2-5	TGCGCCAGCACCGGATCGTTCGGTAGCGGGGAGACCCAGTACTTC	CASTGSFGSGETQYF
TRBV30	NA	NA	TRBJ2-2	TGTGCCTTTAAACCCGATAGCGCGAACACCGGGGAGCTGTTTTTT	CAFKPDSANTGELFF
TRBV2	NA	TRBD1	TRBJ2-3	TGTGCCAGCAGGTGGGACAGAGGCTTGAGCACAGATACGCAGTATTTT	CASRWDRGLSTDTQYF
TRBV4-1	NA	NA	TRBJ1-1	TGCGCCAGCAGCCAAGCTACCTCCAGAGGGCCTGAAGCTTTCTTT	CASSQATSRGPEAFF
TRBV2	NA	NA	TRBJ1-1	TGTGCCAGCGGGGGGACAAATATGAACACTGAAGCTTTCTTT	CASGGTNMNTEAFF